This paragraph reports one T cell receptor (beta chain). This sample stems from a study of circulating and synovial CD4+ cells in juvenile arthritis. The CDR3 extends over 16 amino acids. The ends lost 4 bases at V and 2 bases at J; junction bases unmatched: 8. CDR1 SGHRS and CDR2 YFSETQ come from the germline V gene. Libraries were prepared by immunoSEQ multiplex PCR; TCRdb keeps only in-frame clonotypes and omits some of them. The sample lists around 31,000 clones, 95% to 96% occurring once. V gene TRBV5-1 combines with J gene TRBJ1-5, with TRBD1 matching over 8 bases. The sample consisted of CD4+ T cells from blood. The sequence derives from a human donor with juvenile idiopathic arthritis. The CDR3 bases are TGCGCCAGCAGCACGGGACAGGAGGGCGGCAATCAGCCCCAGCATTTT. Its protein is CASSTGQEGGNQPQHF.